This T cell receptor beta chain was obtained from a study of blood T cell repertoires in COVID-19. Study processing details: Reference gene primer amplification gave nucleated cell count estimates. Sequencing used immunoSEQ multiplex PCR; TCRdb keeps in-frame clones, though not all of them. V, J and clone size are taken as reported in that table, and D and trimming were inferred from the DNA itself. The sample contains nearly 250,000 clones, roughly 86% of which appear only once. The CDR3 is 13 amino acids. V trimming: 6 bases; J trimming: 4 bases; junction bases outside the gene matches: 5. The source is a woman older than 75 with COVID-19, enrolled during active disease. This rearrangement joins TRBV12-3 or TRBV12-4 to TRBJ1-2; 7 bases line up with TRBD1. The sequencing sample was made of peripheral blood. The CDR3 reads CASSFDRVYGYTF. In nucleotides, the CDR3 is TGTGCCAGCAGCTTCGACAGGGTCTATGGCTACACCTTC.